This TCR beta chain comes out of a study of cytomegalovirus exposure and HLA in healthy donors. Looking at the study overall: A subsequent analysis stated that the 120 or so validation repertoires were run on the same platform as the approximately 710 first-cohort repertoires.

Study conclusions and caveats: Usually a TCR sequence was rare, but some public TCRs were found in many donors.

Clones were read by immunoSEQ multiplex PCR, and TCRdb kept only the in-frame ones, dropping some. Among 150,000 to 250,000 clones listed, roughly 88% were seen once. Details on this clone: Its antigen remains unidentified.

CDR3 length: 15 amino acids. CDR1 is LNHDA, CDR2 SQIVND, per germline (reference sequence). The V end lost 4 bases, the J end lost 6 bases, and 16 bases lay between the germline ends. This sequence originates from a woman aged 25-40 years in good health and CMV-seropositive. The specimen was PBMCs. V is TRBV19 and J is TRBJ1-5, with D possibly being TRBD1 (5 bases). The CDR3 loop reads CASSNAGGVGQPQHF. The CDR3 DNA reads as TGTGCCAGTAGTAACGCAGGAGGGGTTGGTCAGCCCCAGCATTTT.